This TCR beta chain was captured by sequencing in a study of blood T cell repertoires in COVID-19. About the research overall: Researchers got acute and convalescent COVID-19 samples from the United States, Italy and Spain. Nucleic acid was either cDNA or gDNA, and it came from T cells, B-cell-depleted T cells, or PBMCs.

V shed 7 bases and J 3 bases; nucleotides not matched to a gene: 4. This CDR3 contains 13 residues. Germline CDR1 is GTSNPN and CDR2 is SVGIG (reference sequence). As processed by the authors: Researchers report that nucleated cell counts were estimated from reference gene primer amplification. The repertoire was sequenced with immunoSEQ multiplex PCR; TCRdb's copy has only in-frame clones and lacks some. V, J and clone size derive from that table, while D and trimming were established from the DNA sequence. The sample includes 60,000 to 95,000 clones, approximately 90% of them seen just once. The V and J genes are TRBV30 and TRBJ1-5; the match to TRBD1 covers 9 bases. This clonotype was sampled from a woman aged 45-65 years with acute or convalescent COVID-19. The sample taken for sequencing was peripheral blood. In DNA, the CDR3 is TGTGCCTTGGGACAGGGCCACAATCAGCCCCAGCATTTT. This codes for CALGQGHNQPQHF.